This T cell receptor (beta chain) was observed in a study of tissue T cells after allogeneic stem cell transplantation. At the level of the study: CD3+ T cells were flow-sorted when enough cells; otherwise DNA extracted directly.

The method was immunoSEQ multiplex PCR; TCRdb's version includes in-frame clones alone and lacks a portion of them. The sample yields some 43,000 clones, around nine tenths seen once. Germline-derived CDR1 and CDR2 are SGDLS and YYNGEE. The V end was cut by 0 bases, the J end by 9 bases, with 7 bases between. The CDR3 contains 13 residues. The specimen comprised blood, sampled before transplantation. The chain uses TRBV9 and TRBJ1-6, with D unclear. The receptor was isolated from a woman aged 40 to 75 who later had graft-versus-host disease after an allogeneic stem cell transplant. The CDR3 DNA follows: TGTGCCAGCAGCGTAGGCGAGCTTTCACCCCTCCACTTT. This gives the protein CASSVGELSPLHF. The full variable domain, completed using reference TRBV9 and TRBJ1-6, is DSGVTQTPKHLITATGQRVTLRCSPRSGDLSVYWYQQSLDQGLQFLIQYYNGEERAKGNILERFSAQQFPDLHSELNLSSLELGDSALYFCASSVGELSPLHFGNGTRLTVT.